What follows describes a single T cell receptor (beta chain). Its antigen is not known. This entry belongs to a study of T cells and Merkel cell carcinoma outcomes. Study-wide points: Repertoire plus T-cell density reportedly predicted Merkel cell carcinoma outcomes.

The data were produced by immunoSEQ multiplex PCR, yet TCRdb's version contains in-frame clones alone and is incomplete. The sample includes roughly 15,000 clones, roughly 92% of them seen just once. V trimming: 8 bases; J trimming: 0 bases; junction bases outside the gene matches: 1. Germline loops: CDR1 SNHLY, CDR2 FYNNEI. There are 14 residues in the CDR3. This receptor was obtained from a human donor with Merkel cell carcinoma. Input material: tumor tissue from Merkel cell carcinoma. The rearrangement joins TRBV2 to TRBJ2-6; TRBD2 agrees at 7 bases. The CDR3 coding sequence is TGTGCCAGCGGGGGGGACTCTGGGGCCAACGTCCTGACTTTC. It specifies CASGGDSGANVLTF.